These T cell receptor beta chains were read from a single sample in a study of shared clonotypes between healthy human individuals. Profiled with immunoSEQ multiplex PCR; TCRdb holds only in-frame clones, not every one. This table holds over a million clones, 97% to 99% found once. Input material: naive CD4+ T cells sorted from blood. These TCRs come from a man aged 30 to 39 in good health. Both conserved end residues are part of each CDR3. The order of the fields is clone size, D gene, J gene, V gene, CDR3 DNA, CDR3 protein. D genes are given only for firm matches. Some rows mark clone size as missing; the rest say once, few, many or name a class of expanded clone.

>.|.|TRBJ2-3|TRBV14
TGTGCCAGCAGCCAAAGGTTCCCAGATACGCAGTATTTT
CASSQRFPDTQYF
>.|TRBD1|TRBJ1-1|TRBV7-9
TGTGCCAGCAGCCATAGCGGACAGGGCCATACAGCAGCTTTCTTT
CASSHSGQGHTAAFF
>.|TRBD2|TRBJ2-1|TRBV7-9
TGTGCCAGCAGCTTGGGTCTAGCGGGCTCCTACAATGAGCAGTTCTTC
CASSLGLAGSYNEQFF
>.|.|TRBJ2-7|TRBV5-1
TGCGCCAGCAGCTTGGGCATTCGTGGCGACAGTCCCTACGAGCAGTACTTC
CASSLGIRGDSPYEQYF
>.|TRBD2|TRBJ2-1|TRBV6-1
TGTGCCAGCAGTGAAATGAGCGGGACCTACAATGAGCAGTTCTTC
CASSEMSGTYNEQFF
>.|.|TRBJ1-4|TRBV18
TGTGCCAGCTCACCGGGAGAACGGAGACTTGAAAAACTGTTTTTT
CASSPGERRLEKLFF
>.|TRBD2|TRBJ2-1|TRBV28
TGTGCCAGCGCACTAGCGGGAGTCGCCGCCCCGCATGAGCAGTTCTTC
CASALAGVAAPHEQFF
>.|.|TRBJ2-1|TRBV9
TGTGCCAGCAGCGGACTTGGGCTAGGCTCCTACAATGAGCAGTTCTTC
CASSGLGLGSYNEQFF
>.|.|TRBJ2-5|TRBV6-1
TGTGCCAGCAGACGGGCAGACGGGGCTCGGGAGACCCAGTACTTC
CASRRADGARETQYF
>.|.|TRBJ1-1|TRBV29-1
TGCAGCGGCGTCCAGGCCATGGGCACTGAAGCTTTCTTT
CSGVQAMGTEAFF
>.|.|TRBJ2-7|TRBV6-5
TGTGCCAGCAGTCGAACCGACGATTTTTACGAGCAGTACTTC
CASSRTDDFYEQYF
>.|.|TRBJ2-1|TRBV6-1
TGTGCCAGCAGTGAAGAGGCCGGGGCCTTCGCCGATGAGCAGTTCTTC
CASSEEAGAFADEQFF
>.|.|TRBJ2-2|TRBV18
TGTGCCAGCTCACCTAGCAACAGTAACACCGGGGAGCTGTTTTTT
CASSPSNSNTGELFF
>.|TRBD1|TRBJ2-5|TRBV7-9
TGTGCCAGCAGCTTTGTGGACAGGGCTCAAGAGACCCAGTACTTC
CASSFVDRAQETQYF
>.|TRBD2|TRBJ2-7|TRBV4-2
TGTGCCAGCAGCCCTGGACTAGCGGGGGCTTACGAGCAGTACTTC
CASSPGLAGAYEQYF
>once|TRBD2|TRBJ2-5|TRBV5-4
TGTGCCAGCAGCTTTGGCGGGAGGGTCCAAGAGACCCAGTACTTC
CASSFGGRVQETQYF
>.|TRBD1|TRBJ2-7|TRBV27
TGTGCCAGCAGCTTCGACAGGGTTGTTGGCGAGCAGTACTTC
CASSFDRVVGEQYF
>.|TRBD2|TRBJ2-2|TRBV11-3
TGTGCCAGCAGCTTAGGAGGGACTAGCGGGATCTCCGGGGAGCTGTTTTTT
CASSLGGTSGISGELFF
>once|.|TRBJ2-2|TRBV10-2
TGCGCCAGCAGCCTGACAGGATTGACCGGGGAGCTGTTTTTT
CASSLTGLTGELFF
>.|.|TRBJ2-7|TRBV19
TGTGCCAGTAGTATTGGCTTGGGGCCCTACGAGCAGTACTTC
CASSIGLGPYEQYF
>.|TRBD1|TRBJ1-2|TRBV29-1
TGCAGCGTTGTCGACAGGGGCCAGGGCTACACCTTC
CSVVDRGQGYTF
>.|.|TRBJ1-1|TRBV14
TGTGCCAGCAGCCAAGATGGAGGGTTACCGAACACTGAAGCTTTCTTT
CASSQDGGLPNTEAFF
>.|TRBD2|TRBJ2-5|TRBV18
TGTGCCAGCTCACCTAAAACTAGCGGGGAGACCCAGTACTTC
CASSPKTSGETQYF
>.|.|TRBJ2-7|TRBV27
TGTGCCAGCAGTTTATCGTTCGAGCAGTACTTC
CASSLSFEQYF
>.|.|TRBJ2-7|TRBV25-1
TGTGCCAGCAGTGAGCGAAGGTCCTCCTACGAGCAGTACTTC
CASSERRSSYEQYF
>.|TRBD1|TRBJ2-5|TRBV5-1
TGCGCCAGCAGACTGGACAGGACACAAGAGACCCAGTACTTC
CASRLDRTQETQYF
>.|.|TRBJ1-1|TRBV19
TGTGCCAGTAGTATAGATGGGGCAATGAACACTGAAGCTTTCTTT
CASSIDGAMNTEAFF
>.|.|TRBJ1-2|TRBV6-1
TGTGCCAGCAGTCAATCACAGAACAACTATGGCTACACCTTC
CASSQSQNNYGYTF
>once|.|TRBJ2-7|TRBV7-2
TGTGCCAGCAGCGTATCCGGGGCTAGCGACTACGAGCAGTACTTC
CASSVSGASDYEQYF
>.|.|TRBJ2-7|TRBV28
TGTGCCAGCAGGGGCGGCACCCAAGTGAACTACGAGCAGTACTTC
CASRGGTQVNYEQYF
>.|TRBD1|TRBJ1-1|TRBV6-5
TGTGCCAGCAGCTGGGGTCAGGGGGCCACTGAAGCTTTCTTT
CASSWGQGATEAFF
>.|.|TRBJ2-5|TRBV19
TGTGCCAGTAGTCTACAGGAGACCCAGTACTTC
CASSLQETQYF
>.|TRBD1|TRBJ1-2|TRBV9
TGTGCCAGCACCTTTGGTACAGGGGAAAACTATGGCTACACCTTC
CASTFGTGENYGYTF
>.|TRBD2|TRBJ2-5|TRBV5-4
TGTGCCAGCAGCCCCCCTCTAGCGGGAGGAGAGACCCAGTACTTC
CASSPPLAGGETQYF
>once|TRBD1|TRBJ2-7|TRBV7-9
TGTGCCAGCAGCCCACCGGGACAGCAAGGGAAGGACGAGCAGTACTTC
CASSPPGQQGKDEQYF
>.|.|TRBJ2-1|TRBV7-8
TGTGCCAGCAGCTTAGCGCCCTCCCGCAATGAGCAGTTCTTC
CASSLAPSRNEQFF
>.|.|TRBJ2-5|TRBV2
TGTGCCAGCAGTGTCCGCCCGGTAGAGACCCAGTACTTC
CASSVRPVETQYF
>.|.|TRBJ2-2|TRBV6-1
TGTGCCAGCAGTGTCGGCCAGGGTCCCACCGGGGAGCTGTTTTTT
CASSVGQGPTGELFF
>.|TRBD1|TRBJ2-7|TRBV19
TGTGCCAGTAGTATAGTTGCAGGGGGCAGATACGAGCAGTACTTC
CASSIVAGGRYEQYF
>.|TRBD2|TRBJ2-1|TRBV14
TGTGCCAGCAGCCAGAGAGCGGGAACCTACAATGAGCAGTTCTTC
CASSQRAGTYNEQFF
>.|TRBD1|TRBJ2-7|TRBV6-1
TGTGCCAGCAGTGAGAACAGGGGGATTAGCGAGCAGTACTTC
CASSENRGISEQYF
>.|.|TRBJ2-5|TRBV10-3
TGTGCCATCAAATCGGACCGGCAGGGCCCTTTCCAAGAGACCCAGTACTTC
CAIKSDRQGPFQETQYF